This T cell receptor (beta chain) emerged from a study of naive and memory T cell subsets. Study-wide results and limits: A clonotype means one alpha or beta sequence, not an alpha/beta pair. Between naive and memory subsets, TCR abundance power law exponents differed. Possibly reflecting memory cells re-expressing CD45RA, a few larger clonotypes occurred in naive repertoires, especially CD8.

Both TRBC1 and TRBC2 were covered by a beta constant-region primer of two equimolar oligonucleotides. The ligated cDNA underwent four PCR rounds using SP2 and nested alpha and beta constant-region primers. Ligation attached a single-stranded oligonucleotide with a 12-nucleotide UMI and the SP2 primer to the cDNA 3' end. TCRdb reprocessed the UMI-ligation and nested PCR reads via MiXCR and lists one record per CDR3 protein. The sample shows approximately 140,000 distinct CDR3 sequences, over 20% of them seen only once. In its sample, this clonotype was seen a few times. The antigen is undetermined. CD4 T cells were positively selected, then CD8 T cells from the CD4-negative fraction. The CDR3 has 15 residues. V lost 0 bases, J lost 2 bases, and 4 bases stayed unmatched. CDR1 SGHRS and CDR2 YFSETQ come from the germline V gene.

This TCR came from a human donor in good health. The rearrangement links TRBV5-1 to TRBJ2-7; 8 nucleotides agree with TRBD2. Sequencing input: naive CD4+ T cells from blood. CDR3 DNA: TGCGCCAGCAGCTTGGCCTCGGGACTAGCCTACGAGCAGTACTTC. Protein: CASSLASGLAYEQYF. The full variable domain, its missing parts supplied by reference TRBV5-1 and TRBJ2-7, is KAGVTQTPRYLIKTRGQQVTLSCSPISGHRSVSWYQQTPGQGLQFLFEYFSETQRNKGNFPGRFSGRQFSNSRSEMNVSTLELGDSALYLCASSLASGLAYEQYFGPGTRLTVT.